The following is a TCR beta chain sequence with its context. Its antigen is unidentified. These data come from a study of cytomegalovirus exposure and HLA in healthy donors. CDR3 length equals 16 residues. Germline V lookup: CDR1 MNHEY, CDR2 SMNVEV (reference sequence). Trimming cost V 2 bases and J 4 bases, with 14 bases left between them. Study observations and caveats: A later analysis reported that several of the most significant clusters appeared to be linked to common viral pathogens, among them Epstein-Barr virus. The study designated 150 or so TCR beta chains cytomegalovirus-associated.

13 Jbeta primers and 60 Vbeta primers were used for the PCR. Sequencing used immunoSEQ multiplex PCR; TCRdb keeps in-frame clones, though not all of them. The profile shows 110,000 or so clones, 70% to 85% of them singletons. The source is a woman aged 40 to 55 in good health and CMV-seropositive. This chain joins TRBV27 and TRBJ2-2; possibly TRBD2 for D (6 bases). Sequencing was performed on PBMCs. The CDR3 reads CASSLGLAKGTGELFF. As DNA, the CDR3 is TGTGCCAGCAGTTTAGGTCTAGCGAAGGGCACCGGGGAGCTGTTTTTT.